Listed here is a single T cell receptor beta chain. What it binds is not known. This CDR3 contains 15 residues. The germline gives CDR1 SGDLS, CDR2 YYNGEE. V lost 0 bases to trimming and J lost 2 bases, with 11 bases between them. Clones were sequenced by immunoSEQ multiplex PCR, and TCRdb holds only the in-frame ones, with some missing. The sample shows around 19,000 clones, approximately 85% of them seen only once. CFSE-labeled sorted T cells met regulatory or mature dendritic cells for more than four days. The source of the sample is a study of regulatory dendritic cells for organ transplantation. Sequenced: naive CD4+ T cells from blood cultured with regulatory dendritic cells. Subset meaning: CD45RA+ naive T cells. The rearrangement links TRBV9 to TRBJ2-5; unclear D gene. This TCR was sampled from a human donor in good health. The CDR3 DNA sequence: TGTGCCAGCAGCGTAGACGGACGCCTGCAAGAGACCCAGTACTTC. Its translation: CASSVDGRLQETQYF.